The next 6 T cell receptor beta chains were all read from a single sample in a study of OX40 agonist ivuxolimab in advanced cancers. Repertoires were generated with immunoSEQ multiplex PCR, while TCRdb's copy carries only in-frame clones and drops some. Among about 70,000 clones listed, 92% were seen once. Specimen: CD4+ or CD8+ T cells sorted from blood, collected in a trial of the OX40 agonist ivuxolimab. These TCRs come from an adult with an advanced solid tumor such as melanoma, head and neck, liver or kidney cancer.

The J gene is TRBJ1-4, the V gene TRBV9; 7 nucleotides line up with TRBD1. This CDR3 spans 15 amino acids. V lost 1 base, J lost 5 bases, and 5 bases stayed unmatched. Looked up from germline, CDR1 is SGDLS and CDR2 is YYNGEE. CDR3: CASSVTAGGNEKLFF. The CDR3 nucleotides read TGTGCCAGCAGCGTAACGGCAGGGGGAAATGAAAAACTGTTTTTT. The full variable domain, with the rest looked up from reference TRBV9 and TRBJ1-4, is DSGVTQTPKHLITATGQRVTLRCSPRSGDLSVYWYQQSLDQGLQFLIQYYNGEERAKGNILERFSAQQFPDLHSELNLSSLELGDSALYFCASSVTAGGNEKLFFGSGTQLSVL.

The chain links TRBV9 to TRBJ2-7, with 10 bases lining up with TRBD1. The CDR3 consists of 16 residues. V lost 3 bases, J lost 5 bases, and 11 bases stayed unmatched. Germline V gene lookup returns CDR1 SGDLS and CDR2 YYNGEE. CDR3 DNA: TGTGCCAGCAGCGCCCCCGGGGGACAGGGGAGCCACGAGCAGTACTTC. Its translation is CASSAPGGQGSHEQYF.

The genes are TRBV4-1 and TRBJ2-7; no firm D call. CDR1 MGHRA and CDR2 YSYEKL come from the germline V gene. V lost 1 base and J lost 2, with 9 bases in between. This CDR3 region has 14 residues. CDR3 in DNA: TGCGCCAGCAGCCAAGCGGACGGACCCTACGAGCAGTACTTC. The encoded protein is CASSQADGPYEQYF.

The chain joins TRBV13 to TRBJ2-2; 7 bases align to TRBD2. Germline-derived CDR1 and CDR2 are PRHDT and FYEKMQ (reference sequence). The CDR3 totals 17 residues. The V and J ends lost 4 bases and 0 bases, in that order; junction bases with no gene match: 8. CDR3 nucleotide sequence: TGTGCCAGCAGCTCGATGGGGGACTACTCGAACACCGGGGAGCTGTTTTTT. Residues: CASSSMGDYSNTGELFF.

This clone was detected once. The rearrangement joins TRBV19 to TRBJ2-1, with TRBD2 matching over 13 bases. V was pared by 4 bases and J by 4 bases, with 4 bases of the junction left unmatched. The CDR3 has 16 residues. Looked up from germline, CDR1 is LNHDA and CDR2 is SQIVND (reference sequence). CDR3 nucleotides: TGTGCCAGTAGTACCACTAGCGGGGGGGAATACAATGAGCAGTTCTTC. It is translated as CASSTTSGGEYNEQFF.

The chain couples TRBV7-8 to TRBJ2-1; TRBD1 agrees at 8 bases. V was clipped by 0 bases and J by 10 bases; unmatched bases: 8. This CDR3 has 15 amino acids. The germline gives CDR1 SGHVS, CDR2 FQNEAQ. The CDR3 sequence is CASSLATHTGGEQFF. The CDR3 DNA reads TGTGCCAGCAGCTTAGCCACTCATACAGGGGGGGAGCAGTTCTTC.